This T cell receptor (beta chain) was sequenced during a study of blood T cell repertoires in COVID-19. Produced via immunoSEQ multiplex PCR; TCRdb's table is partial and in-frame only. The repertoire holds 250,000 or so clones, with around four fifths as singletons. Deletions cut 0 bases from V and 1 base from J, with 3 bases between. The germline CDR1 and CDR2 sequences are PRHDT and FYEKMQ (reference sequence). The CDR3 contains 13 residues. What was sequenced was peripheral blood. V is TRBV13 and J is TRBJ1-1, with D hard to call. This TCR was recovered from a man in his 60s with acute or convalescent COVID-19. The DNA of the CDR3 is TGTGCCAGCAGCTTAGGCTGGAACACTGAAGCTTTCTTT. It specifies CASSLGWNTEAFF.